Listed here are 24 T cell receptor beta chains from one sample, sequenced in a study of early T cells in non-severe SARS-CoV-2 infection. TCRdb re-derived calls from the 5' RACE reads in MiXCR, one entry per CDR3 protein. This table holds about 80,000 distinct CDR3 sequences, about 5% found once. Sequenced here: whole blood, sampled at baseline. The receptors here all came from an adult who was a healthcare worker with PCR-confirmed SARS-CoV-2 infection or an uninfected control (not recorded which).

The V and J genes are TRBV4-1 and TRBJ2-7; D is undetermined. This CDR3 is 16 amino acids long. Deletions cut 0 bases from V and 2 bases from J, with 14 bases between. Germline CDR1 MGHRA, CDR2 YSYEKL. The CDR3 region is CASSQEAAYEAYEQYF. For the CDR3, the DNA is TGCGCCAGCAGCCAAGAAGCAGCATATGAAGCCTACGAGCAGTACTTC.

This chain uses TRBV3-1 with TRBJ2-6; D is unresolved. Germline lookup yields CDR1 LGHDT and CDR2 YNNKEL (reference sequence). Deletions cut 1 base from V and 0 bases from J, with 4 bases between. CDR3 length equals 15 residues. The CDR3: CASSQVYSGANVLTF. CDR3 DNA sequence: TGTGCCAGCAGCCAAGTATACTCTGGGGCCAACGTCCTGACTTTC.

At least ten counts were recorded for this clonotype. The J gene is TRBJ2-1, the V gene TRBV4-2; TRBD2 agrees at 9 bases. V shed 2 bases and J 4 bases; nucleotides not matched to a gene: 6. The CDR3 has 16 amino acids. Germline V gene data show CDR1 as LGHNA and CDR2 as YNFKEQ. CDR3 residues: CASSQTVTSGYNEQFF. The CDR3 DNA reads TGTGCCAGCAGCCAAACCGTCACTAGCGGGTACAATGAGCAGTTCTTC.

The rearrangement joins TRBV19 to TRBJ2-3, with D unclear. The germline V and J ends were trimmed by 1 base and 3 bases, with 8 bases remaining between them. CDR3 size: 14 residues. Germline V gene sequence: CDR1 LNHDA, CDR2 SQIVND (reference sequence). CDR3 bases: TGTGCCAGTAGTATAGGGGCCACTACAGATACGCAGTATTTT. This codes for CASSIGATTDTQYF.

In its sample, this clonotype was seen many times. The rearrangement uses TRBV30 and TRBJ2-1; TRBD2 agrees at 11 bases. Trimming at V came to 0 bases and at J to 9 bases, leaving 10 bases not matched to a gene. The CDR3 consists of 16 residues. Germline CDR1 is GTSNPN and CDR2 is SVGIG (reference sequence). For the CDR3, the DNA is TGTGCCTGGAGTGTTGGTCTAGCGGGAGGTATGGGTGAGCAGTTCTTC. Translated: CAWSVGLAGGMGEQFF.

The sample holds a few counts of this clonotype. This chain links TRBV9 with TRBJ2-3, with D possibly TRBD2 on 5 matching bases. Looked up from germline, CDR1 is SGDLS and CDR2 is YYNGEE. Trimming pared 3 bases from V and 4 bases from J, leaving 18 bases between. The CDR3 is 16 residues long. The CDR3 sequence is CASSAYGMIPADTQYF. The DNA of the CDR3 is TGTGCCAGCAGCGCTTACGGGATGATTCCCGCAGATACGCAGTATTTT.

This clonotype has only a few counts. The V and J genes are TRBV27 and TRBJ2-7, with 7 bases aligning to TRBD2. CDR3 length: 15 amino acids. Trimming removed 5 bases from V and 3 bases from J; junction bases left unmatched: 10. Germline V lookup: CDR1 MNHEY, CDR2 SMNVEV (reference sequence). The CDR3 loop is CASSNRLANSYEQYF. The CDR3 DNA reads TGTGCCAGCAGTAACCGACTAGCAAATAGCTACGAGCAGTACTTC.

This clonotype was seen ten or more times. In nucleotides, the CDR3 is TGTGCCAGCAGCTCCCTAGCGGGAGATACGCAGTATTTT. It encodes CASSSLAGDTQYF. The rearrangement links TRBV7-2 to TRBJ2-3; 8 nucleotides match TRBD2. With 4 bases clipped from V and 5 bases from J, the junction kept 2 bases outside the gene matches. There are 13 residues in the CDR3. CDR1 and CDR2 (germline): SGHTA, FQGNSA.

This clonotype was observed a handful of times. J is TRBJ2-7 and V is TRBV4-1; either TRBD1 or TRBD2 may fit D (6 bases each). V lost 1 base, J lost 3 bases, and 19 bases lay in between. Germline lookup yields CDR1 MGHRA and CDR2 YSYEKL. CDR3 size: 17 residues. CDR3 DNA sequence: TGCGCCAGCAGCCAAGGGGATCGGGGGCCTAATAACTACGAGCAGTACTTC. Amino acid sequence: CASSQGDRGPNNYEQYF.

Concerning this clonotype itself: A much more abundant neighbour one base away suggests this may be a read error. The V and J genes are TRBV5-1 and TRBJ2-7, with a possible D match to TRBD1 (5 bases). In germline, CDR1 is SGHRS, CDR2 YFSETQ. The length of the CDR3 is 13 residues. V lost 0 bases and J lost 2, with 6 bases in between. Here the CDR3 DNA reads TGCGCCAGCAGCTTGGAAGGGGCCTACGAGCAGTACTTC. The encoded protein is CASSLEGAYEQYF.

This clonotype was seen a few times. This rearrangement joins TRBV5-1 to TRBJ1-5; 8 bases are shared with TRBD1. J was trimmed by 0 bases and V by 4 bases; bases with no gene match: 3. Germline CDR1 reads SGHRS; CDR2 reads YFSETQ. The length of the CDR3 is 15 residues. In DNA form, the CDR3 reads TGCGCCAGCAGCGGGACAGGCGATAGCAATCAGCCCCAGCATTTT. Protein sequence: CASSGTGDSNQPQHF.

This clonotype appeared a few times. The chain is built from TRBV6-6 and TRBJ2-1; possible D gene TRBD2, 5 bases. This CDR3 is 16 amino acids long. Germline lookup yields CDR1 MNHNY and CDR2 SVGAGI (reference sequence). V dropped 5 bases and J dropped 4 bases, with 18 bases sitting between them. The CDR3 here is CASSTPEAERYNEQFF. The CDR3 DNA reads as TGTGCCAGCAGTACTCCCGAAGCGGAGCGATACAATGAGCAGTTCTTC.

This clonotype was counted at least ten times. This chain uses TRBV28 with TRBJ2-7; a possible D gene is TRBD1 (7 bases). The CDR3 length is 15 residues. The V end was cut by 6 bases, the J end by 2 bases, with 17 bases between. Germline V gene lookup returns CDR1 MDHEN and CDR2 SYDVKM. The DNA of the CDR3 is TGTGCCAGCAGCCCTGGGGGGACAGCTGCCTACGAGCAGTACTTC. This codes for CASSPGGTAAYEQYF.

This clonotype was found many times. The chain has TRBV6-5 and TRBJ2-7, with 8 positions matching TRBD1. The germline CDR1 and CDR2 sequences are MNHEY and SVGAGI. V trimming: 2 bases; J trimming: 2 bases; junction bases outside the gene matches: 8. This CDR3 has 16 amino acids. The CDR3 region has the DNA TGTGCCAGCAGTTACGGGGGGACAGGAGTAACCTACGAGCAGTACTTC. This sequence encodes CASSYGGTGVTYEQYF.

The V and J genes are TRBV7-2 and TRBJ2-7; 13 bases line up with TRBD2. V was clipped by 5 bases and J by 6 bases; unmatched bases: 7. The CDR3 sequence is 15 residues long. Per germline, CDR1 SGHTA and CDR2 FQGNSA. The CDR3 protein is CASSQRTSGRSEQYF. CDR3 bases: TGTGCCAGCAGCCAGCGGACTAGCGGGAGAAGCGAGCAGTACTTC. Based on the CDR3 plus reference TRBV7-2 and TRBJ2-7, the full variable domain is GAGVSQSPSNKVTEKGKDVELRCDPISGHTALYWYRQSLGQGLEFLIYFQGNSAPDKSGLPSDRFSAERTGGSVSTLTIQRTQQEDSAVYLCASSQRTSGRSEQYFGPGTRLTVT.

V gene TRBV4-1 combines with J gene TRBJ1-2, with D possibly TRBD1 on 5 matching bases. Germline V gene sequence: CDR1 MGHRA, CDR2 YSYEKL. The CDR3 contains 14 residues. With 0 bases removed from V and 10 bases from J, the gap between germline ends came to 15 bases. The CDR3 region is CASSQDRTGPFYTF. The CDR3 DNA reads TGCGCCAGCAGCCAAGATCGAACAGGCCCCTTCTACACCTTC.

CDR3 sequence: CASSIATVGTDTQYF. Here the CDR3 DNA reads TGTGCCAGTAGTATAGCGACAGTGGGCACAGATACGCAGTATTTT. V gene TRBV19 combines with J gene TRBJ2-3, with a weak D call TRBD1 (5 bases). The germline V gene encodes CDR1 LNHDA and CDR2 SQIVND (reference sequence). CDR3 length: 15 amino acids. Trimming stripped 1 base from V and 1 base from J, with 9 bases between. The entire variable domain, with the rest obtained from reference TRBV19 and TRBJ2-3, is as follows: DGGITQSPKYLFRKEGQNVTLSCEQNLNHDAMYWYRQDPGQGLRLIYYSQIVNDFQKGDIAEGYSVSREKKESFPLTVTSAQKNPTAFYLCASSIATVGTDTQYFGPGTRLTVL.

The table lists this clonotype with a few counts. The chain employs TRBV19 and TRBJ2-1, with a weak D call TRBD2 (6 bases). Germline lookup yields CDR1 LNHDA and CDR2 SQIVND (reference sequence). The CDR3 length is 14 residues. V dropped 3 bases and J dropped 10 bases, with 16 bases sitting between them. This chain's CDR3 is CASSIQGGLSEQFF. CDR3 in DNA: TGTGCCAGTAGTATCCAAGGTGGACTATCCGAGCAGTTCTTC. The full variable domain, its missing parts supplied by reference TRBV19 and TRBJ2-1, is DGGITQSPKYLFRKEGQNVTLSCEQNLNHDAMYWYRQDPGQGLRLIYYSQIVNDFQKGDIAEGYSVSREKKESFPLTVTSAQKNPTAFYLCASSIQGGLSEQFFGPGTRLTVL.

This clonotype has a count of ten or more. V usage is TRBV7-2 and J usage is TRBJ1-6, with 8 bases that match TRBD1. From germline, CDR1 is SGHTA and CDR2 FQGNSA. The length of the CDR3 is 14 residues. The V segment lost 4 bases and the J segment 11 bases; nucleotides outside the gene matches: 7. The CDR3, as DNA: TGTGCCAGCAGCTCCCACAGGGGGGGAGCACCCCTCCACTTT. Protein sequence: CASSSHRGGAPLHF.

In this sample, this clonotype is medium-sized (0.01 to 0.1%). This chain links TRBV25-1 with TRBJ1-6; D gene unclear. The CDR3 runs to 14 residues. The V end was cut by 4 bases, the J end by 9 bases, with 13 bases between. The germline gives CDR1 MGHDK, CDR2 SYGVNS. CDR3 sequence reads: CASSAPGPSSPLHF. The CDR3 bases are TGTGCCAGCAGTGCTCCGGGCCCCAGTTCACCCCTCCACTTT.

In this sample, this clonotype turned up many times. The rearrangement uses TRBV14 and TRBJ1-4, with D hard to call. This CDR3 contains 14 residues. V dropped 1 base and J dropped 11 bases, with 14 bases sitting between them. Germline lookup yields CDR1 SGHDN and CDR2 FVKESK. Here the CDR3 DNA reads TGTGCCAGCAGCCAAGTTGGCACAACACCCAAACTGTTTTTT. Amino acids: CASSQVGTTPKLFF. Complete variable domain (other parts from reference TRBV14 and TRBJ1-4): EAGVTQFPSHSVIEKGQTVTLRCDPISGHDNLYWYRRVMGKEIKFLLHFVKESKQDESGMPNNRFLAERTGGTYSTLKVQPAELEDSGVYFCASSQVGTTPKLFFGSGTQLSVL.

This clonotype has ten or more counts. The rearrangement links TRBV12-3 or TRBV12-4 to TRBJ1-4; perhaps TRBD1 as D (5 bases). The CDR3 sequence is 15 residues long. V dropped 6 bases and J dropped 2 bases, with 13 bases sitting between them. The CDR3, as DNA: TGTGCCAGCAGCCCTACGAGGGGTACTAATGAAAAACTGTTTTTT. It codes for CASSPTRGTNEKLFF.

This clonotype has a count of ten or more. The chain combines TRBV6-5 with TRBJ1-2; D unresolved. The CDR3 runs to 16 residues. Germline values: CDR1 MNHEY, CDR2 SVGAGI. V lost 0 bases, J lost 5 bases, and 16 bases lay in between. The CDR3 nucleotides read TGTGCCAGCAGTTACTCAAGAAGCATATTTGGTTATGGCTACACCTTC. This encodes CASSYSRSIFGYGYTF.

With respect to this clonotype: Possible read error: a much larger clone is one base away. The chain employs TRBV28 and TRBJ2-7, with D unresolved. The CDR3 sequence is 15 residues long. CDR1 is MDHEN, CDR2 SYDVKM, per germline. The CDR3 loop is CSSSFNSRINYEQYF. CDR3 in DNA: TGTTCCAGCAGTTTTAACTCGCGGATTAACTACGAGCAGTACTTC.